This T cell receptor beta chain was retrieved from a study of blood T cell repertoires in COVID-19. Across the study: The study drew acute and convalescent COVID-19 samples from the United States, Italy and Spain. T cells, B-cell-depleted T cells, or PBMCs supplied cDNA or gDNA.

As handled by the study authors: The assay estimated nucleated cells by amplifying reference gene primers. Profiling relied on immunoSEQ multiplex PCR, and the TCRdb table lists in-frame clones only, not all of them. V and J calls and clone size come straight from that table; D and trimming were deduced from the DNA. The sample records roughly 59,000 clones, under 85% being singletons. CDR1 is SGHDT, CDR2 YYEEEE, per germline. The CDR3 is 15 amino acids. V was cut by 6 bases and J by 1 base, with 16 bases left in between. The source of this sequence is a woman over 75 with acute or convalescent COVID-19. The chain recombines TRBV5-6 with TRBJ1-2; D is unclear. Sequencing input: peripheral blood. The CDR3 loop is CASTLTGGNNYGYTF. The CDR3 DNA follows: TGTGCCAGCACCTTAACCGGAGGGAATAACTATGGCTACACCTTC.